The rows below give T cell receptor beta chains drawn from one sample of a study of Graves' ophthalmopathy and Graves' hyperthyroidism. Each CDR3 protein gets one entry after TCRdb re-called the multiplex PCR reads with MiXCR. The repertoire consists of some 1.1 million distinct CDR3 sequences, with roughly two fifths occurring once and the leading ten covering 11%. The specimen sequenced was peripheral blood or thyroid tissue (not recorded which). These receptors were obtained from an adult man with Graves' hyperthyroidism. Each CDR3 is given with its conserved first and last residue. Each record gives: CDR3 length, V gene, D gene, J gene, clone size, CDR3 protein, CDR3 DNA. The D gene is left open where the match is weak. Size values are once, few and many counts, or a class for expanded clones, and some rows have none.

cdr3_length: 14
v_call: TRBV7-6
d_call: -
j_call: TRBJ1-6
clone_size: many
cdr3_aa: CASSLEQGNSPLHF
cdr3_nt: TGTGCCAGCAGCTTAGAGCAGGGGAATTCACCCCTCCACTTT

cdr3_length: 16
v_call: TRBV7-9
d_call: -
j_call: TRBJ2-5
clone_size: -
cdr3_aa: CASSRERVGGQETQYF
cdr3_nt: TGTGCCAGCAGTCGGGAGAGGGTTGGGGGCCAAGAGACCCAGTACTTC

cdr3_length: 17
v_call: TRBV29-1
d_call: TRBD1
j_call: TRBJ1-1
clone_size: -
cdr3_aa: CSVEDRGLLRGSKGAFF
cdr3_nt: TGCAGCGTTGAAGACCGGGGACTCCTCAGGGGGTCAAAGGGGGCTTTCTTT

cdr3_length: 15
v_call: TRBV20-1
d_call: -
j_call: TRBJ2-5
clone_size: few
cdr3_aa: CSASGNFQGKETQYF
cdr3_nt: TGCAGTGCTAGTGGGAATTTCCAAGGAAAAGAGACCCAGTACTTC

cdr3_length: 13
v_call: TRBV20-1
d_call: TRBD2
j_call: TRBJ2-5
clone_size: -
cdr3_aa: CSLWLAGTETQYF
cdr3_nt: TGCAGTTTATGGCTAGCGGGGACCGAGACCCAGTACTTC

cdr3_length: 17
v_call: TRBV9
d_call: -
j_call: TRBJ2-7
clone_size: many
cdr3_aa: CASSAPDSGKLTYEQYF
cdr3_nt: TGTGCCAGCAGTGCCCCGGACAGCGGGAAACTAACCTACGAGCAGTACTTC

cdr3_length: 14
v_call: TRBV2
d_call: TRBD1
j_call: TRBJ1-6
clone_size: -
cdr3_aa: CASSRDRADSPLHF
cdr3_nt: TGTGCCAGCAGCCGGGACAGGGCAGATTCACCCCTCCACTTT

cdr3_length: 13
v_call: TRBV2
d_call: -
j_call: TRBJ2-7
clone_size: many
cdr3_aa: CASKGPSFGEQYF
cdr3_nt: TGTGCCAGCAAGGGTCCCTCCTTCGGCGAGCAGTACTTC

cdr3_length: 13
v_call: TRBV5-1
d_call: TRBD1
j_call: TRBJ2-7
clone_size: many
cdr3_aa: CASRDQGANEQYF
cdr3_nt: TGCGCCAGCAGGGACCAGGGGGCGAACGAGCAGTACTTC

cdr3_length: 10
v_call: TRBV7-9
d_call: -
j_call: TRBJ1-2
clone_size: -
cdr3_aa: CASSDPWHTF
cdr3_nt: TGTGCCAGCAGCGATCCCTGGCACACCTTC

cdr3_length: 16
v_call: TRBV6-5
d_call: TRBD2
j_call: TRBJ2-5
clone_size: -
cdr3_aa: CASSYSGLGRMETQYF
cdr3_nt: TGTGCCAGCAGTTACTCGGGACTAGGGAGAATGGAGACCCAGTACTTC

cdr3_length: 13
v_call: TRBV10-3
d_call: -
j_call: TRBJ2-2
clone_size: -
cdr3_aa: CASNHRESGGLFF
cdr3_nt: TGTGCCAGCAATCACAGGGAATCCGGGGGGCTGTTTTTT

cdr3_length: 16
v_call: TRBV5-1
d_call: -
j_call: TRBJ2-7
clone_size: -
cdr3_aa: CASSKTGTQGAYEQYF
cdr3_nt: TGTGCCAGCAGCAAGACCGGGACACAAGGCGCCTACGAGCAGTACTTC

cdr3_length: 16
v_call: TRBV5-1
d_call: TRBD1
j_call: TRBJ2-7
clone_size: few
cdr3_aa: CASSLFGGQGGNEQYF
cdr3_nt: TGCGCCAGCAGCTTGTTCGGGGGACAGGGGGGCAACGAGCAGTACTTC